This T cell receptor beta chain was retrieved from a study of shared clonotypes between healthy human individuals. This CDR3 contains 16 residues. Per germline, CDR1 MDHEN and CDR2 SYDVKM. Trimming cost V 3 bases and J 1 base, with 16 bases left between them. Assay used: immunoSEQ multiplex PCR; TCRdb lists only in-frame clones, some missing. The data show roughly 1.5 million clones, 95% to 99% seen once. V gene TRBV28 combines with J gene TRBJ2-7; D may be TRBD1 or TRBD2 (6 bases each). Sequenced input: naive CD4+ T cells sorted from blood. Described subset: CD45RA+ positively selected. This clonotype was sampled from a man aged 25-45 years in good health. The CDR3 reads CASSLNGGQRSYEQYF. The CDR3 DNA sequence: TGTGCCAGCAGTTTGAATGGGGGGCAGCGGTCCTACGAGCAGTACTTC.